The next 22 T cell receptor beta chains were all read from a single sample in a study of blood T cell repertoires in COVID-19. Repertoires were generated with immunoSEQ multiplex PCR, while TCRdb's copy carries only in-frame clones and drops some. The table records about 260,000 clones, approximately 90% of them present only once. The specimen sequenced was PBMCs or T cells enriched from blood (not recorded which). Receptors were obtained from a man aged 50-59 years who had been exposed to COVID-19.

The chain is built from TRBV30 and TRBJ1-5, with D uncertain. Trimming cost V 0 bases and J 11 bases, with 14 bases left between them. CDR1 and CDR2 from the germline V gene are GTSNPN and SVGIG (reference sequence). The CDR3 contains 13 residues. The CDR3 reads CAWSVSLVESQHF. CDR3 coding DNA: TGTGCCTGGAGTGTGTCCCTGGTCGAGTCCCAGCATTTT.

This chain uses TRBV28 with TRBJ1-5, with TRBD1 as a possible D gene (6 bases). Trimming removed 8 bases from V and 0 bases from J, with 11 bases in between. The CDR3 runs to 14 residues. Germline values: CDR1 MDHEN, CDR2 SYDVKM. CDR3 protein: CASLGGYSNQPQHF. CDR3 nucleotide sequence: TGTGCCAGCCTAGGGGGATATAGCAATCAGCCCCAGCATTTT.

CDR3: CASSFSQGNTEAFF. CDR3 DNA: TGCGCCAGCAGCTTCTCGCAGGGGAACACTGAAGCTTTCTTT. The genes are TRBV5-1 and TRBJ1-1, with a tentative D call TRBD1 (5 bases). Trimming stripped 2 bases from V and 1 base from J, with 9 bases between. The CDR3 is made up of 14 amino acids. CDR1 is SGHRS, CDR2 YFSETQ, per germline.

V and J are TRBV4-1 and TRBJ1-4, with D perhaps matching TRBD1 (5 bases). Germline values: CDR1 MGHRA, CDR2 YSYEKL. This CDR3 is built from 14 residues. Trimming cost V 7 bases and J 5 bases, with 14 bases left between them. This chain's CDR3 is CASTSDRPNEKLFF. The CDR3 nucleotides are TGCGCCAGCACTTCTGACAGACCGAATGAAAAACTGTTTTTT.

This rearrangement joins TRBV20-1 to TRBJ2-2; D might be TRBD2 (5 bases). The CDR3 contains 11 residues. Germline CDR1 DFQATT, CDR2 SNEGSKA (reference sequence). V was cut by 6 bases and J by 6 bases, with 8 bases left in between. The CDR3 region is CSASRAGELFF. The CDR3 nucleotides are TGCAGTGCGTCGAGGGCCGGGGAGCTGTTTTTT.

The CDR3 here is CASSGTGLGYTF. In nucleotides, the CDR3 is TGCGCCAGCAGTGGGACAGGGCTGGGCTACACCTTC. This rearrangement joins TRBV10-1 to TRBJ1-2; TRBD1 agrees at 8 bases. Looked up from germline, CDR1 is WNHNN and CDR2 is SYGVQD (reference sequence). The J segment lost 8 bases and the V segment lost 4 bases, leaving 3 bases of the junction unmatched. This CDR3 is 12 amino acids long.

The genes are TRBV19 and TRBJ1-6; possibly TRBD1 for D (6 bases). V gave up 10 bases and J gave up 0 bases, with 22 bases separating them. CDR3 size: 18 residues. The germline CDR1 and CDR2 sequences are LNHDA and SQIVND (reference sequence). CDR3 loop: CATKKQGEPSSYNSPLHF. The CDR3, as DNA: TGTGCCACCAAAAAACAGGGTGAACCGAGCTCCTATAATTCACCCCTCCACTTT.

CDR3 bases: TGCGCCAGCAGCTCTGGCCATGGAGCTGAAGCTTTCTTT. It yields the protein CASSSGHGAEAFF. The rearrangement joins TRBV5-1 to TRBJ1-1; D gene unclear. The V and J ends lost 3 bases and 6 bases respectively, with 12 bases between them. There are 13 residues in the CDR3. Germline V gene sequence: CDR1 SGHRS, CDR2 YFSETQ.

V gene TRBV6-5 combines with J gene TRBJ2-5, with TRBD2 as a possible D gene (7 bases). With 8 bases removed from V and 4 bases from J, the gap between germline ends came to 11 bases. The CDR3 runs to 12 residues. CDR1 is MNHEY and CDR2 is SVGAGI in the germline V gene. The CDR3 DNA follows: TGTGCCAGCGGACGGGGGGCAGAGACCCAGTACTTC. This gives the protein CASGRGAETQYF.

The chain employs TRBV28 and TRBJ1-2, with TRBD1 matching over 7 bases. Per germline, CDR1 MDHEN and CDR2 SYDVKM. With V trimmed by 7 bases and J by 3 bases, 8 bases remained unmatched. This CDR3 comprises 14 residues. The CDR3 DNA reads as TGTGCCAGCAAACCCACAGGGGACGACTATGGCTACACCTTC. Protein sequence: CASKPTGDDYGYTF.

The chain carries TRBV2 and TRBJ1-2; 8 bases fit TRBD1. The CDR3 runs 13 residues. Per germline, CDR1 SNHLY and CDR2 FYNNEI. The V gene end was trimmed by 6 bases and the J gene end by 3 bases; junction bases not matched to a gene: 3. CDR3 sequence reads: CASRVDRDYGYTF. CDR3 DNA: TGTGCCAGCAGAGTGGACAGGGACTATGGCTACACCTTC.

This clone was counted once. J is TRBJ2-4 and V is TRBV13, with 7 bases matching TRBD2. With 3 bases clipped from V and 6 bases from J, the junction kept 2 bases outside the gene matches. This CDR3 spans 13 amino acids. Germline V lookup: CDR1 PRHDT, CDR2 FYEKMQ (reference sequence). CDR3 loop: CASSFGGLNIQYF. CDR3 nucleotides: TGTGCCAGCAGCTTCGGGGGGTTAAACATTCAGTACTTC.

The rearrangement uses TRBV5-1 and TRBJ2-7, with a tentative D call TRBD2 (6 bases). The V gene's germline CDR1 is SGHRS and CDR2 YFSETQ. V gave up 3 bases and J gave up 7 bases, with 14 bases separating them. CDR3 length: 13 amino acids. The CDR3 loop reads CASSSGPAGEQYV. For the CDR3, the DNA is TGCGCCAGCAGCTCGGGACCTGCGGGAGAGCAGTACGTC.

This sequence joins TRBV6-2 or TRBV6-3 and TRBJ2-6; D is perhaps TRBD1 (6 bases). CDR1 and CDR2 (germline): MNHEY, SVGEGT. The CDR3 runs 15 residues. V lost 4 bases to trimming and J lost 9 bases, with 16 bases between them. The chain's CDR3 is CASSSLGQRFNVLTF. Written as DNA, the CDR3 is TGTGCCAGCAGTTCCCTCGGACAGCGATTCAACGTCCTGACTTTC.

CDR3 amino acids: CASSWGSFSGNTIYF. The CDR3 DNA sequence: TGTGCCAGCAGTTGGGGCTCCTTCTCTGGAAACACCATATATTTT. V gene TRBV28 combines with J gene TRBJ1-3; D might be TRBD1 (5 bases). In germline, CDR1 is MDHEN, CDR2 SYDVKM. V was shortened by 4 bases and J by 0 bases, with 10 bases between the two germline ends. The CDR3 extends over 15 amino acids. Together with reference TRBV28 and TRBJ1-3, the CDR3 gives the full variable domain: DVKVTQSSRYLVKRTGEKVFLECVQDMDHENMFWYRQDPGLGLRLIYFSYDVKMKEKGDIPEGYSVSREKKERFSLILESASTNQTSMYLCASSWGSFSGNTIYFGEGSWLTVV.

The chain joins TRBV10-2 to TRBJ2-5, with D possibly being TRBD1 (6 bases). CDR1 is WSHSY and CDR2 is SAAADI in the germline V gene. The CDR3 consists of 16 residues. Trimming cost V 6 bases and J 5 bases, with 22 bases left between them. DNA of the CDR3: TGCGCCAGCAGCCAGAGAAAAGGACAGAGAGGGGAGACCCAGTACTTC. This translates into CASSQRKGQRGETQYF.

The chain has TRBV27 and TRBJ2-1; D remains unclear. Trimming took off 2 bases at V and 3 bases at J, with 17 bases between the two ends. This CDR3 is 17 amino acids long. Germline CDR1 MNHEY, CDR2 SMNVEV (reference sequence). As DNA, the CDR3 is TGTGCCAGCAGTTTAGACCGGGTTTCGCTAGACTACAATGAGCAGTTCTTC. It encodes CASSLDRVSLDYNEQFF.

This clone was counted a single time. The genes are TRBV6-5 and TRBJ2-2; 9 bases line up with TRBD1. Germline trimming cut 2 bases from V and 7 bases from J; bases unmatched to any gene: 5. The CDR3 spans 15 residues. Per germline, CDR1 MNHEY and CDR2 SVGAGI. CDR3 sequence (DNA): TGTGCCAGCAGTTACGGGACAGGGAGTTTCGGGGAGCTGTTTTTT. It translates to CASSYGTGSFGELFF.

The chain joins TRBV28 to TRBJ2-7; tentatively, D is TRBD1 (5 bases). CDR1 MDHEN and CDR2 SYDVKM come from the germline V gene. The CDR3 has 14 amino acids. The V end lost 3 bases, the J end lost 2 bases, and 11 bases lay between the germline ends. CDR3: CASSFFQGPYEQYV. In DNA form, the CDR3 reads TGTGCCAGCAGTTTTTTCCAGGGCCCCTACGAGCAGTACGTC.

This clone was counted only a few times. V gene TRBV12-3 or TRBV12-4 combines with J gene TRBJ1-5, with TRBD1 matching over 7 bases. J gave up 6 bases and V 7 bases, and 6 bases lay outside the gene matches. There are 13 residues in the CDR3. This CDR3 is CASKAGGAQPQHF. The DNA of the CDR3 is TGTGCCAGCAAAGCAGGGGGTGCTCAGCCCCAGCATTTT.

This clone was observed once. V usage is TRBV15 and J usage is TRBJ2-5; 10 bases are shared with TRBD1. V was pared by 3 bases and J by 5 bases, with 0 bases of the junction left unmatched. Germline V gives CDR1 LNHNV, CDR2 YYDKDF (reference sequence). CDR3 size: 13 residues. The CDR3 nucleotides read TGTGCCACCAGCAGGGACAGGGGGGAGACCCAGTACTTC. Protein sequence: CATSRDRGETQYF. The full variable domain, with the rest looked up from reference TRBV15 and TRBJ2-5, is DAMVIQNPRYQVTQFGKPVTLSCSQTLNHNVMYWYQQKSSQAPKLLFHYYDKDFNNEADTPDNFQSRRPNTSFCFLDIRSPGLGDTAMYLCATSRDRGETQYFGPGTRLLVL.

This CDR3 reads CSVTSGVETQYF. The CDR3 DNA reads TGCAGCGTTACTAGCGGGGTAGAGACCCAGTACTTC. The rearrangement joins TRBV29-1 to TRBJ2-5; 10 bases are shared with TRBD2. From germline, CDR1 is SQVTM and CDR2 ANQGSEA. The CDR3 extends over 12 amino acids. V was pared by 5 bases and J by 4 bases, with 1 base of the junction left unmatched.